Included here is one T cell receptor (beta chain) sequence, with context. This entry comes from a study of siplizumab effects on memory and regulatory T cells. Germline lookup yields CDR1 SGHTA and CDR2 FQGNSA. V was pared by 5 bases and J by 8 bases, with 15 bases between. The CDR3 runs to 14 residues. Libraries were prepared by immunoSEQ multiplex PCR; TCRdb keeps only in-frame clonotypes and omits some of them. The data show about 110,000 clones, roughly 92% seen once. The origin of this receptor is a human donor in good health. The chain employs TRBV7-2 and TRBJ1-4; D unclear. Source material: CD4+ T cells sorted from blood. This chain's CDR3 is CASSQQASGEKLFF. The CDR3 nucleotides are TGTGCCAGCAGCCAACAAGCTAGTGGGGAAAAACTGTTTTTT.